These 2 T cell receptor beta chains were all obtained from the same sample, sequenced in a study of radiation and T cells in renal cell carcinoma. Time point of the sample: baseline pretreatment blood. Treatment given: 15 Gy SBRT to primary tumor, nephrectomy 4 weeks later. Assay used: immunoSEQ multiplex PCR; TCRdb lists only in-frame clones, some missing. The sample holds roughly 53,000 clones, about 83% seen once. Sample: blood, taken from a patient whose treatment included radiotherapy and nephrectomy. All receptors come from a woman in her 70s with renal cell carcinoma.

In this sample, this clone turned up once. This chain uses TRBV4-1 with TRBJ1-2; no definite D call. CDR3 length equals 16 residues. V gave up 1 base and J gave up 4 bases, with 16 bases separating them. Germline V gene lookup returns CDR1 MGHRA and CDR2 YSYEKL. CDR3 coding DNA: TGCGCCAGCAGCCAAGGGATCTTGTCGGGTTTCTATGGCTACACCTTC. Protein: CASSQGILSGFYGYTF.

The chain carries TRBV7-9 and TRBJ2-7; 10 nucleotides line up with TRBD2. V lost 4 bases, J lost 5 bases, and 8 bases stayed unmatched. The CDR3 sequence is 15 residues long. Germline V gene data show CDR1 as SEHNR and CDR2 as FQNEAQ (reference sequence). The CDR3 DNA sequence: TGTGCCAGCAGCTCGGGACTAGCGAACTTCGACGAGCAGTACTTC. Translating gives CASSSGLANFDEQYF.